This T cell receptor (beta chain) was identified in a study of blood T cell repertoires in COVID-19. Across the whole study: The United States, Italy and Spain supplied acute and convalescent COVID-19 samples. The cDNA or gDNA used as material had been derived from T cells, B-cell-depleted T cells, or PBMCs.

Germline V gene data show CDR1 as LNHDA and CDR2 as SQIVND (reference sequence). V gave up 3 bases and J gave up 6 bases; unmatched junction bases: 1. The CDR3 runs 14 residues. Per the study methods: Amplification of reference gene primers was used by the study to estimate nucleated cell counts. Generated by immunoSEQ multiplex PCR, the TCRdb table keeps only in-frame clones and is missing some. The V and J calls and the clone size are those of that table, but D and trimming were determined from the DNA. The sample yields just under 45,000 clones, around 84% seen once. The clonotype was recovered from a human donor in a cohort sampled during active COVID-19. The specimen sequenced was peripheral blood. The chain links TRBV19 to TRBJ2-3; the match to TRBD1 covers 12 bases. The CDR3 bases are TGTGCCAGTAGTATTGGGACAGGGGGCGATACGCAGTATTTT. Protein: CASSIGTGGDTQYF.